The 8 T cell receptor beta chains presented below share a single source sample, sequenced in a study of blood T cell repertoires in COVID-19. The protocol was immunoSEQ multiplex PCR, while the TCRdb copy is restricted to in-frame clones and leaves out a portion. The table lists over 120,000 clones, approximately 80% of them singletons. Input material: peripheral blood. These receptors originate from a man between 60 and 75 years old with active or convalescent COVID-19.

The chain joins TRBV11-3 to TRBJ1-1; possible D gene TRBD1, 5 bases. Germline CDR1 is SGHNT and CDR2 is YENEEA. The germline V and J ends were trimmed by 0 bases and 5 bases, with 16 bases remaining between them. CDR3 size: 16 residues. CDR3 in amino acids: CASSLEGGLGRTEAFF. For the CDR3, the DNA is TGTGCCAGCAGCTTAGAGGGGGGTTTGGGGCGTACTGAAGCTTTCTTT.

V is TRBV7-2 and J is TRBJ1-1; 9 nucleotides agree with TRBD1. Germline CDR1 and CDR2: SGHTA and FQGNSA. Germline trimming cut 5 bases from V and 1 base from J; bases unmatched to any gene: 2. The CDR3 covers 14 residues. The CDR3 DNA is TGTGCCAGCAGCCAGGGACAGGGGAACACTGAAGCTTTCTTT. Translation gives CASSQGQGNTEAFF.

CDR3 amino acids: CASSFLVRETQYF. CDR3 nucleotides: TGCGCCAGCAGCTTTCTGGTCCGGGAGACCCAGTACTTC. The genes are TRBV5-1 and TRBJ2-5; D is uncertain. Germline CDR1 SGHRS, CDR2 YFSETQ. V was shortened by 2 bases and J by 5 bases, with 10 bases between the two germline ends. The CDR3 spans 13 residues.

This chain connects TRBV19 to TRBJ1-5; tentatively, D is TRBD1 (6 bases). The V end was cut by 6 bases, the J end by 3 bases, with 21 bases between. Germline lookup yields CDR1 LNHDA and CDR2 SQIVND (reference sequence). CDR3 length: 17 amino acids. The CDR3 protein is CASSTIGSGTTNQPQHF. In DNA, the CDR3 is TGTGCCAGTAGCACTATCGGATCCGGGACAACCAATCAGCCCCAGCATTTT. Together with reference TRBV19 and TRBJ1-5, the CDR3 gives the full variable domain: DGGITQSPKYLFRKEGQNVTLSCEQNLNHDAMYWYRQDPGQGLRLIYYSQIVNDFQKGDIAEGYSVSREKKESFPLTVTSAQKNPTAFYLCASSTIGSGTTNQPQHFGDGTRLSIL.

The rearrangement joins TRBV11-2 to TRBJ2-7; tentatively, D is TRBD1 (6 bases). The CDR3 consists of 17 residues. The germline gives CDR1 SGHAT, CDR2 FQNNGV. V was shortened by 2 bases and J by 3 bases, with 20 bases between the two germline ends. In nucleotides, the CDR3 is TGTGCCAGCAGCTTAAGTTTGGCGCAGGGGAAATACTACGAGCAGTACTTC. This gives the protein CASSLSLAQGKYYEQYF.

V and J are TRBV2 and TRBJ2-1; no clear D gene. The length of the CDR3 is 10 residues. The germline CDR1 and CDR2 sequences are SNHLY and FYNNEI. The V end was cut by 7 bases, the J end by 8 bases, with 6 bases between. The CDR3 loop is CASKSDEQFF. The DNA for the CDR3 is TGTGCCAGCAAGAGCGATGAGCAGTTCTTC. The full variable domain, its missing parts supplied by reference TRBV2 and TRBJ2-1, is EPEVTQTPSHQVTQMGQEVILRCVPISNHLYFYWYRQILGQKVEFLVSFYNNEISEKSEIFDDQFSVERPDGSNFTLKIRSTKLEDSAMYFCASKSDEQFFGPGTRLTVL.

The chain is built from TRBV11-2 and TRBJ2-1, with a tentative D call TRBD1 (5 bases). Trimming took off 1 base at V and 8 bases at J, with 12 bases between the two ends. Germline-derived CDR1 and CDR2 are SGHAT and FQNNGV. This CDR3 has 14 amino acids. The CDR3: CASSLAQGIHEQFF. CDR3 DNA sequence: TGTGCCAGCAGCTTAGCCCAGGGTATCCATGAGCAGTTCTTC.

The rearrangement joins TRBV7-2 to TRBJ1-2; 8 bases are a match to TRBD1. With V trimmed by 2 bases and J by 0 bases, 8 bases remained unmatched. The CDR3 is 17 amino acids. Germline values: CDR1 SGHTA, CDR2 FQGNSA. CDR3 DNA sequence: TGTGCCAGCAGCTTACAACTGGACAGGGCCTCTAACTATGGCTACACCTTC. Translation gives CASSLQLDRASNYGYTF.